This TCR beta chain was sequenced during a study of shared clonotypes between healthy human individuals (dated by TCRdb to the early 2020s). The study in broad terms: The cohort comprised a couple of women and a few men aged 18 to 49 years. For each donor, three plates each were used for CD4 naive and CD4 memory, two plates were used for CD8 naive, and one plate was used for CD8 memory. To estimate repertoire size and how much clonotypes are shared between individuals, the study performed deep sequencing of blood TCR repertoires from a handful of healthy adults. To increase sequencing depth and limit assay-specific biases, TCR repertoire library preparation and sequencing were carried out by different laboratories using diverse techniques. Each donor's leukapheresis produced roughly between about 0.9 and 9.5 billion PBMCs.

Using the deep immunoSEQ assay, TCR CDR3 regions were amplified from genomic DNA by multiplex PCR. Extracted genomic DNA from each cell subset was distributed evenly across all wells of several immunoSEQ 96-well plates, and each plate was treated as a replicate. For sorted subsets, each replicate PCR was loaded with roughly 200 ng genomic DNA, equivalent to 25,000 to 30,000 T cell genomes. The purified libraries were quantified using a Qubit 3.0 fluorometer, sized with a Bioanalyzer 2100, and then quantified again using the KAPA Library Quantification kit. Every immunoSEQ 96-well plate was sequenced on a dedicated single-read 150-cycle Illumina NextSeq 550 flow cell. The authors' analysis ran thus. Because the immunoSEQ output included only junctional sequences and no quality scores, the filtering could not be the same as the filtering used for full-length reads. To assign V/J genes and CDR3, sequences were annotated using PyIR, a Python wrapper for IgBLAST v1.9, with IMGT germline references. Any read was removed if the V/J assignment was weak (E-value above 1e-6), the CDR3 was missing, or the read contained stop codons, out-of-frame junctions, or ambiguous translated residues. V3J clonotypes were defined by identical inferred V gene, J gene, and CDR3 amino acid sequence. To compute the percentage overlap between repertoires, the number of shared unique clonotypes was divided by the size of the smaller repertoire. Richness of each repertoire was evaluated using RTK rarefaction, the Chao1 estimator, and Recon v2.1 estimates of unobserved clonotypes. OLGA was used to compute generation probabilities for all TCRbeta clonotypes that the gDNA method yielded from a few donors. TCRdb took this table from immuneACCESS and kept in-frame rearrangements with V and J called. Such tables lack part of the clones; where checked against another copy, unresolved V genes explain under half of the gap, and the rest is unexplained. V, J and clone size were drawn from that table, and D and trimming were deduced from the DNA. Across this sample there are approximately 2,200,000 clones, with 85% to 95% seen only once. The ten top clones hold under 2% of the sample.

CD8 naive samples consisted of CD45RO-negative cells that were positively selected for CCR7, yielding a CD45RA+CCR7+ population without TemRA cells. The donors were healthy, HIV-negative adults with no recently reported acute infections or vaccinations. Every donor was a Caucasian adult residing in Nashville, Tennessee, USA. Blood was collected by leukapheresis, and PBMCs were isolated by Ficoll-Histopaque density gradient centrifugation and then cryopreserved in liquid nitrogen vapor phase. Analytical flow cytometry was used to check the purity and quantity of every magnetically sorted T cell population. Genomic DNA was isolated from every sorted fraction and measured by UV absorbance on a Nanodrop 2000c. For this clone: Its antigen is not yet known. Nothing much larger sits one base from this clone, and base qualities are not available.

General findings and caveats noted by the study authors: Higher generation probabilities were observed for clonotypes shared by all four sorted-subset donors than for non-shared clonotypes. Pairwise subsampling indicated that sequencing depth was expected to affect the degree of clonotype sharing among donors. Across a handful of donors, approximately 5% of naive CD4, more than 3% of naive CD8, 2% to 2.5% of memory CD4, and roughly 0.4% of memory CD8 clonotypes were shared. Rarefaction of sorted-subset datasets indicated incomplete sequencing despite the large sequencing depth. The genetic and exposure-history diversity represented was limited by the small number of donors. Sampling was restricted to blood, and TCR repertoires in tissue are likely to differ from TCR repertoires in blood. Naive subsets generally had larger estimated clonotype richness than memory subsets.

According to the germline V gene, CDR1 reads SGHRS and CDR2 reads YFSETQ. The CDR3, from cysteine to phenylalanine, totals 16 residues. Only CDR3 DNA remains: 48 bases, in frame from the first base. V loses 1 base of germline sequence and J loses 2 bases, and the interval between the two ends is 16 bases. Sample: naive CD8+ T cells from PBMCs. What the cell subset or site label conveys for this sample: CD45RA+CCR7+. The chain couples TRBV5-1 to TRBJ2-7, with no D gene named confidently. This TCR was recovered from a man between 18 and 35 years old in good health. Some clones in this sample may be carry-over from other donors' samples. The CDR3 corresponds to CASSLPPDDGPYEQYF. The nucleotides read TGCGCCAGCAGCTTGCCCCCGGACGACGGACCCTACGAGCAGTACTTC. This CDR3, with the reference TRBV5-1 and TRBJ2-7 proteins standing in past its ends, gives the full variable domain KAGVTQTPRYLIKTRGQQVTLSCSPISGHRSVSWYQQTPGQGLQFLFEYFSETQRNKGNFPGRFSGRQFSNSRSEMNVSTLELGDSALYLCASSLPPDDGPYEQYFGPGTRLTVT.